This T cell receptor beta chain comes out of a study of neoadjuvant anti-PD-1 for oral cavity cancer. Only in-frame clones appear in the TCRdb table, and some are missing; sequencing was by immunoSEQ multiplex PCR. The sample consists of approximately 72,000 clones, 80% to 90% of them appearing once. These oral cavity squamous cell carcinomas were HPV-negative and locally advanced. The CDR3 runs to 16 residues. Germline V lookup: CDR1 MNHNS, CDR2 SASEGT. The V and J ends lost 1 base and 2 bases, in that order; junction bases with no gene match: 6. This specimen consisted of PBMCs, obtained before nivolumab (anti-PD-1) treatment. This chain uses TRBV6-1 with TRBJ1-1; 8 bases fit TRBD1. The sequence came from a person aged 40 to 85 with oral cavity squamous cell carcinoma. The CDR3 spells CASSEGQGRGNTEAFF. In nucleotides, the CDR3 is TGTGCCAGCAGTGAAGGACAGGGGAGGGGAAACACTGAAGCTTTCTTT.